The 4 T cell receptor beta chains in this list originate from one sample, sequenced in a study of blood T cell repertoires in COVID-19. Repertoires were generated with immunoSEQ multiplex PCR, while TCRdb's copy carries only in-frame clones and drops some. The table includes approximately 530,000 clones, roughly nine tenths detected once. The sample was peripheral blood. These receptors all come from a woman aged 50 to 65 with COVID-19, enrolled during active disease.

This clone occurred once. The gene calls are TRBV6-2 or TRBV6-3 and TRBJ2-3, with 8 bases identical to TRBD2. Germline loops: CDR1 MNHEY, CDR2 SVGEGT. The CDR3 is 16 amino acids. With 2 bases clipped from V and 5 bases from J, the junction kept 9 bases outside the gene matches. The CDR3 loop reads CASSYGAGVAIDTQYF. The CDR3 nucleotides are TGTGCCAGCAGTTACGGAGCGGGGGTAGCTATAGATACGCAGTATTTT.

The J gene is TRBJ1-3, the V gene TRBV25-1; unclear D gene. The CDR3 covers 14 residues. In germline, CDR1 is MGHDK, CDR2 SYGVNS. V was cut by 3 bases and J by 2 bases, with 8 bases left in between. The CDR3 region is CASSEGRTGNTIYF. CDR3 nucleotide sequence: TGTGCCAGCAGTGAGGGCAGAACTGGAAACACCATATATTTT.

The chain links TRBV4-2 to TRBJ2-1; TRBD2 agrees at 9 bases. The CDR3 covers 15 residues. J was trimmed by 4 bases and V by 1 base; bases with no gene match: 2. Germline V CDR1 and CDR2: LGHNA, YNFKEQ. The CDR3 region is CASSQGLAGYNEQFF. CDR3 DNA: TGTGCCAGCAGCCAAGGGCTAGCGGGGTACAATGAGCAGTTCTTC.

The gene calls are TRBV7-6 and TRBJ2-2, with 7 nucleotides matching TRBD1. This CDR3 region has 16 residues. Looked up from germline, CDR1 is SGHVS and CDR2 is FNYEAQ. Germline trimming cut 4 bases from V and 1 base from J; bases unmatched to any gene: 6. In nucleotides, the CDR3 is TGTGCCAGCAGCTCGACAGGGACCAAGAACACCGGGGAGCTGTTTTTT. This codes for CASSSTGTKNTGELFF. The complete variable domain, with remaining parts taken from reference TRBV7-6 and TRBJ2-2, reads GAGVSQSPRYKVTKRGQDVALRCDPISGHVSLYWYRQALGQGPEFLTYFNYEAQQDKSGLPNDRFSAERPEGSISTLTIQRTEQRDSAMYRCASSSTGTKNTGELFFGEGSRLTVL.